Listed here is a single TCR beta chain. The antigen remains unidentified. The sample is drawn from a study of cytomegalovirus exposure and HLA in healthy donors. Looked up from germline, CDR1 is SGHRS and CDR2 is YFSETQ. The V and J ends lost 4 bases and 2 bases respectively, with 9 bases between them. The CDR3 has 13 amino acids. Study-level points and caveats: Rare TCR sequences predominated, though certain public TCRs were found in many donors. Earlier analysis looked at TCR beta V segments, and most were productive about 90% or about 30% of the time. Researchers reportedly found TCR beta sequences accurately predicted most subjects' HLA-A and HLA-B alleles. Links to common viral pathogens appeared, in a later analysis, for several of the most significant clusters.

PCR involved 60 Vbeta and 13 Jbeta primers. TCRdb's table, derived via immunoSEQ multiplex PCR, lists solely in-frame clones and lacks some. Altogether roughly 100,000 clones are present, approximately 82% being singletons, with the ten largest covering under 4.5%. The genes are TRBV5-1 and TRBJ1-2, with a tentative D call TRBD1 (5 bases). Sequenced sample: PBMCs. This sequence originates from a female donor in good health and CMV-seropositive. CDR3 in DNA: TGCGCCAGCAGCGACCGGACAAACTATGGCTACACCTTC. Encoded protein: CASSDRTNYGYTF.